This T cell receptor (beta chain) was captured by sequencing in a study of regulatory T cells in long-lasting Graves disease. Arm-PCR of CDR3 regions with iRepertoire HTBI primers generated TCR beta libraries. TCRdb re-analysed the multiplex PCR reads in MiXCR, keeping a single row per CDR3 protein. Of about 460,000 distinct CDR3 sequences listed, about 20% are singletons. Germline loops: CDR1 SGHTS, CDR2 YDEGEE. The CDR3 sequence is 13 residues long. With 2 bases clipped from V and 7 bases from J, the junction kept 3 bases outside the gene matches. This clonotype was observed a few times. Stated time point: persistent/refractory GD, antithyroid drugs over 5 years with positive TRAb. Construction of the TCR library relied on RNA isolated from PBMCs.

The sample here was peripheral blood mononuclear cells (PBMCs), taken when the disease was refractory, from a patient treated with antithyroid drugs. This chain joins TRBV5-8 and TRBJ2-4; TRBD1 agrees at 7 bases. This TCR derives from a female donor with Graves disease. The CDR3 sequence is CASSFRGLNIQYF. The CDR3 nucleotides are TGTGCCAGCAGCTTTAGGGGGCTGAACATTCAGTACTTC.